Presented here are 21 T cell receptor beta chains from one specimen sequenced in a study of blood T cell repertoires in COVID-19. Repertoires were generated with immunoSEQ multiplex PCR, while TCRdb's copy carries only in-frame clones and drops some. In the table there are 250,000 to 350,000 clones, about 91% of which are singletons. The sample was peripheral blood. These receptors were collected from a woman between 55 and 75 years old with acute or convalescent COVID-19.

This clone was seen only a few times. V is TRBV18 and J is TRBJ2-7, with D perhaps matching TRBD2 (5 bases). CDR1 is KGHSH, CDR2 LQKENI, per germline. This CDR3 is 14 amino acids long. V was cut by 3 bases and J by 0 bases, with 9 bases left in between. CDR3 nucleotides: TGTGCCAGCTCACCGCCTAGCAGCTCCTACGAGCAGTACTTC. It specifies CASSPPSSSYEQYF.

The V call is TRBV6-5, the J call TRBJ1-5; D is unclear. The CDR3 spans 16 residues. Germline values: CDR1 MNHEY, CDR2 SVGAGI. The ends were cut back, 3 bases at V and 11 bases at J, with 23 bases in the middle. CDR3: CASSYSVRHAGTTQHF. CDR3 sequence (DNA): TGTGCCAGCAGTTATTCGGTTCGACACGCAGGCACGACCCAGCATTTT.

The rearrangement links TRBV5-1 to TRBJ2-1, with 14 bases that match TRBD2. Looked up from germline, CDR1 is SGHRS and CDR2 is YFSETQ. V dropped 4 bases and J dropped 4; count of bases not matched to a gene: 7. The CDR3 totals 17 residues. In DNA, the CDR3 is TGCGCCAGCAGCCTGAGGACTAGCGGGAGGATTTACAATGAGCAGTTCTTC. Amino acid sequence: CASSLRTSGRIYNEQFF.

This rearrangement joins TRBV28 to TRBJ2-7; TRBD1 aligns across 8 bases. This CDR3 comprises 14 residues. V gave up 6 bases and J gave up 5 bases; unmatched junction bases: 9. Per germline, CDR1 MDHEN and CDR2 SYDVKM. The CDR3 loop reads CASRSGQGLDEQYF. CDR3 bases: TGTGCCAGCAGATCCGGACAGGGCTTGGACGAGCAGTACTTC.

In its sample, this clone was seen a few times. V is TRBV7-7 and J is TRBJ2-4, with a possible D match to TRBD2 (6 bases). V lost 5 bases to trimming and J lost 5 bases, with 16 bases between them. The length of the CDR3 is 15 residues. CDR1 and CDR2 from the germline V gene are SSHAT and FNYEAQ (reference sequence). The CDR3 loop is CASSPEAGRENIQYF. The CDR3 DNA reads as TGTGCCAGCAGCCCCGAGGCGGGAAGGGAAAACATTCAGTACTTC. Filled out from reference TRBV7-7 and TRBJ2-4, the complete variable domain reads GAGVSQSPRYKVTKRGQDVTLRCDPISSHATLYWYQQALGQGPEFLTYFNYEAQPDKSGLPSDRFSAERPEGSISTLTIQRTEQRDSAMYRCASSPEAGRENIQYFGAGTRLSVL.

V is TRBV4-1 and J is TRBJ2-1; D is unresolved. CDR1 is MGHRA, CDR2 YSYEKL, per germline. The CDR3 length is 13 residues. V was shortened by 0 bases and J by 9 bases, with 9 bases between the two germline ends. This CDR3 reads CASSQDPRGEQFF. DNA of the CDR3: TGCGCCAGCAGCCAAGACCCCCGCGGTGAGCAGTTCTTC.

The rearrangement links TRBV6-5 to TRBJ1-1; perhaps TRBD1 as D (5 bases). This CDR3 comprises 15 residues. The V and J ends lost 7 bases and 4 bases respectively, with 19 bases between them. Germline V gene sequence: CDR1 MNHEY, CDR2 SVGAGI. The CDR3 DNA follows: TGTGCCAGCACCTACACCCCCTTGGGGGGCACTGAAGCTTTCTTT. It specifies CASTYTPLGGTEAFF.

This clone was counted once. The J gene is TRBJ2-1, the V gene TRBV7-6, with a tentative D call TRBD2 (6 bases). The germline V and J ends were trimmed by 5 bases and 10 bases, with 15 bases remaining between them. The CDR3 consists of 13 residues. Germline assignment: CDR1 SGHVS and CDR2 FNYEAQ. The CDR3 loop is CASSRKEGREQFF. The DNA for the CDR3 is TGTGCCAGCAGCCGAAAGGAGGGGAGGGAGCAGTTCTTC.

This chain joins TRBV10-2 and TRBJ2-7; TRBD2 matches 8 bases. CDR1 and CDR2 from the germline V gene are WSHSY and SAAADI. The CDR3 sequence is 13 residues long. The trim removed 7 bases at V and 5 bases at J, leaving 7 bases unmatched. This CDR3 is CASKNSGSHEQYF. CDR3 nucleotides: TGCGCCAGCAAAAACAGCGGGAGCCACGAGCAGTACTTC.

The chain links TRBV28 to TRBJ1-1; D not resolved. Germline V lookup: CDR1 MDHEN, CDR2 SYDVKM. V dropped 8 bases and J dropped 0 bases, with 16 bases sitting between them. CDR3 length: 15 residues. Here the CDR3 reads CASCGGSPLNTEAFF. In DNA, the CDR3 is TGTGCCAGCTGTGGCGGGAGCCCCCTGAACACTGAAGCTTTCTTT.

This rearrangement joins TRBV18 to TRBJ1-5, with D possibly being TRBD1 (6 bases). V dropped 3 bases and J dropped 5 bases, with 14 bases sitting between them. CDR3 length equals 15 residues. Germline-derived CDR1 and CDR2 are KGHSH and LQKENI. In DNA form, the CDR3 reads TGTGCCAGCTCACCGGGACGGGGGGCCGATCAGCCCCAGCATTTT. Translation gives CASSPGRGADQPQHF.

V usage is TRBV10-3 and J usage is TRBJ2-5, with 7 bases aligning to TRBD2. J was trimmed by 0 bases and V by 2 bases; bases with no gene match: 0. The CDR3 is made up of 14 amino acids. In germline, CDR1 is ENHRY, CDR2 SYGVKD. CDR3 coding DNA: TGTGCCATCAGTGAGGGGACTAACCAAGAGACCCAGTACTTC. Its translation: CAISEGTNQETQYF.

This chain connects TRBV7-6 to TRBJ1-6; TRBD1 matches 8 bases. With 1 base clipped from V and 10 bases from J, the junction kept 6 bases outside the gene matches. The length of the CDR3 is 15 residues. The V gene's germline CDR1 is SGHVS and CDR2 FNYEAQ. The CDR3 DNA sequence: TGTGCCAGCAGCTTAGGTCAGGGGGCAAGCTCACCCCTCCACTTT. Residues: CASSLGQGASSPLHF.

The rearrangement links TRBV5-6 to TRBJ2-5; the match to TRBD1 covers 10 bases. The V and J ends lost 0 bases and 5 bases, in that order; junction bases with no gene match: 4. Germline V gene data show CDR1 as SGHDT and CDR2 as YYEEEE. The CDR3 loop spans 15 amino acids. Written as DNA, the CDR3 is TGTGCCAGCAGCTTGGACGACAGGGGGCGGGAGACCCAGTACTTC. Residues: CASSLDDRGRETQYF.

V gene TRBV5-6 combines with J gene TRBJ2-7, with TRBD1 matching 11 bases. This CDR3 has 15 residues. The germline V gene has CDR1 SGHDT and CDR2 YYEEEE. J was trimmed by 4 bases and V by 6 bases; bases with no gene match: 9. This CDR3 reads CASTDRTGGPYEQYF. The CDR3 nucleotides read TGTGCCAGCACCGACCGGACAGGGGGCCCATACGAGCAGTACTTC.

This chain joins TRBV23-1 and TRBJ2-2; D perhaps matches TRBD1 (5 bases). TRBV23-1 is labeled an ORF, and its function is uncertain. Trimming took off 4 bases at V and 7 bases at J, with 16 bases between the two ends. This CDR3 contains 15 residues. The CDR3 DNA reads as TGCGCCAGCAGTCGCCAAGACAGTTTGGTCGGGGAGCTGTTTTTT. Amino acid sequence: CASSRQDSLVGELFF.

For the CDR3, the DNA is TGTGCCAGCAGCGGGGGACTAGCGATTAACACCGGGGAGCTGTTTTTT. This encodes CASSGGLAINTGELFF. The rearrangement links TRBV5-4 to TRBJ2-2, with 10 bases lining up with TRBD2. J lost 2 bases, V lost 4 bases, and 5 bases had no gene match. The CDR3 consists of 16 residues. Germline V gene lookup returns CDR1 SGHNT and CDR2 YYREEE (reference sequence).

The chain uses TRBV7-3 and TRBJ2-3; D perhaps matches TRBD2 (6 bases). Between the trimmed V and J ends, which lost 6 bases and 3 bases, there was a span of 16 bases. The CDR3 runs 15 residues. Germline CDR1 reads SGHTA; CDR2 reads FQGTGA. The CDR3 nucleotides read TGTGCCAGCAGTTCAACGGGGGTGGTAACAGATACGCAGTATTTT. Translated: CASSSTGVVTDTQYF.

This chain connects TRBV2 to TRBJ2-2; weak D call: TRBD2 (5 bases). Trimming stripped 8 bases from V and 1 base from J, with 14 bases between. The CDR3 is made up of 15 amino acids. Germline CDR1 SNHLY, CDR2 FYNNEI. This CDR3 is CASEERTGNTGELFF. CDR3 nucleotides: TGTGCCAGCGAAGAGCGGACGGGGAACACCGGGGAGCTGTTTTTT. Full variable domain (rest looked up from reference TRBV2 and TRBJ2-2): EPEVTQTPSHQVTQMGQEVILRCVPISNHLYFYWYRQILGQKVEFLVSFYNNEISEKSEIFDDQFSVERPDGSNFTLKIRSTKLEDSAMYFCASEERTGNTGELFFGEGSRLTVL.

The chain links TRBV27 to TRBJ2-2, with D uncertain. The V end was cut by 2 bases, the J end by 2 bases, with 12 bases between. Per germline, CDR1 MNHEY and CDR2 SMNVEV (reference sequence). There are 16 residues in the CDR3. CDR3 bases: TGTGCCAGCAGTTTACGCTCCCAGGTTAACACCGGGGAGCTGTTTTTT. It specifies CASSLRSQVNTGELFF.

The rearrangement joins TRBV18 to TRBJ2-1; 11 bases are a match to TRBD2. Trimming at V came to 3 bases and at J to 2 bases, leaving 0 bases not matched to a gene. The CDR3 is 15 residues long. The germline gives CDR1 KGHSH, CDR2 LQKENI. The CDR3 region has the DNA TGTGCCAGCTCACCGACTAGCGGGGCCTACAATGAGCAGTTCTTC. Protein: CASSPTSGAYNEQFF.